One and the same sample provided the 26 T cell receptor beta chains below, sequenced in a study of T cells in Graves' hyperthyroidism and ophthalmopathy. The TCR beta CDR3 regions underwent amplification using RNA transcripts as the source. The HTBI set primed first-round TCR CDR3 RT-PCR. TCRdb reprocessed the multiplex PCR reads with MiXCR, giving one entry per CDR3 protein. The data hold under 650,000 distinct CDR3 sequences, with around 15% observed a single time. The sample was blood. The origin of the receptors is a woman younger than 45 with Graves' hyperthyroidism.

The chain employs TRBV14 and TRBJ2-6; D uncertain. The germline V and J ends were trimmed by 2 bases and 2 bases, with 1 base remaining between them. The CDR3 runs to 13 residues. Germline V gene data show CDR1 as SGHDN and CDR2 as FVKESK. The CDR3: CASSQTGANVLTF. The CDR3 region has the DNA TGTGCCAGCAGCCAAACTGGGGCCAACGTCCTGACTTTC.

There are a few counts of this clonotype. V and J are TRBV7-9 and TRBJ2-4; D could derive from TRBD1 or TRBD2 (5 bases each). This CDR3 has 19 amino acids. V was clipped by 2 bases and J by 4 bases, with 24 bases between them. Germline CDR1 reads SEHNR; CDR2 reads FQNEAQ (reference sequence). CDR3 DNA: TGTGCCAGCAGCTTACCTCTTCGGAGTCCGCTTGGGGGAAAAAACATTCAGTACTTC. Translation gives CASSLPLRSPLGGKNIQYF. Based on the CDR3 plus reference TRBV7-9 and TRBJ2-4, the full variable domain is DTGVSQNPRHKITKRGQNVTFRCDPISEHNRLYWYRQTLGQGPEFLTYFQNEAQLEKSRLLSDRFSAERPKGSFSTLEIQRTEQGDSAMYLCASSLPLRSPLGGKNIQYFGAGTRLSVL.

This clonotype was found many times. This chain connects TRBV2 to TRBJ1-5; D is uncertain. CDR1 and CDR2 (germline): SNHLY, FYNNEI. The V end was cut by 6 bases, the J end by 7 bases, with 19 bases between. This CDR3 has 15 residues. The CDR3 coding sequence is TGTGCCAGCAGCGCCCAGACGTCTCCCCAACAGCCCCAGCATTTT. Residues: CASSAQTSPQQPQHF.

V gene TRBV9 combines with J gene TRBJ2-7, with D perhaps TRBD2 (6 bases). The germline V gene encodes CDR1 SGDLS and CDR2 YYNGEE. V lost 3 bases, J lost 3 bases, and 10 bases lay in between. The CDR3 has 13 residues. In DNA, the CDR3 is TGTGCCAGCAGCGAGTGGGGGGACTACGAGCAGTACTTC. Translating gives CASSEWGDYEQYF.

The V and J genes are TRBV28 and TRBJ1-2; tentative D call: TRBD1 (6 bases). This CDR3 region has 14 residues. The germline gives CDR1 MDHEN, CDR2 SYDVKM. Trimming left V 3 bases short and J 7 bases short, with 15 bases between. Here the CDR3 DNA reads TGTGCCAGCAGTTTGGGGGGGCTGGGCTGTGGCTACACCTTC. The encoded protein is CASSLGGLGCGYTF.

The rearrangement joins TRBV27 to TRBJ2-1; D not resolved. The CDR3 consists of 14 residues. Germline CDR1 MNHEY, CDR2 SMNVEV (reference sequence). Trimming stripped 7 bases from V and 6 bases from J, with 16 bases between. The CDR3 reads CASKIAPNLNEQFF. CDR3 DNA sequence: TGTGCCAGCAAAATAGCCCCAAACCTCAATGAGCAGTTCTTC.

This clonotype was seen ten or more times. CDR3 protein: CSARDLSGLAANTQYF. For the CDR3, the DNA is TGCAGTGCTAGAGATTTGTCCGGACTAGCGGCAAATACGCAGTATTTT. The chain carries TRBV20-1 and TRBJ2-3, with 10 nucleotides matching TRBD2. The germline V gene encodes CDR1 DFQATT and CDR2 SNEGSKA (reference sequence). V lost 0 bases, J lost 7 bases, and 10 bases stayed unmatched. The CDR3 has 16 residues.

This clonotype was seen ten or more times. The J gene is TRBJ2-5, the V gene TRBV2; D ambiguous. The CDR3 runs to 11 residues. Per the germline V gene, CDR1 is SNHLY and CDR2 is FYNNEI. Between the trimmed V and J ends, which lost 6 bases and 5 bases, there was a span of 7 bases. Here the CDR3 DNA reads TGTGCCAGCAGACAGCTGGAGACCCAGTACTTC. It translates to CASRQLETQYF.

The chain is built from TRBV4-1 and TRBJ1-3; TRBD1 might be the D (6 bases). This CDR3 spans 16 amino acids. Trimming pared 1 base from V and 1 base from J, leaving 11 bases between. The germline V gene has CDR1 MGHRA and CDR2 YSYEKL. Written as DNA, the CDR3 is TGCGCCAGCAGCCAAGTCGTCAGGGGTTCTGGAAACACCATATATTTT. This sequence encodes CASSQVVRGSGNTIYF.

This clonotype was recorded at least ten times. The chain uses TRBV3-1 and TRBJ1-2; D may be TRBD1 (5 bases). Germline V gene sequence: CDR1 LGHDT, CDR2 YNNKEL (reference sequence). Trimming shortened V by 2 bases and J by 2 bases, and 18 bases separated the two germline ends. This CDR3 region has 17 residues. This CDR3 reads CASSQSSSTRTNYGYTF. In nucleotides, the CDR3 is TGTGCCAGCAGCCAATCTTCCTCAACCCGGACAAACTATGGCTACACCTTC.

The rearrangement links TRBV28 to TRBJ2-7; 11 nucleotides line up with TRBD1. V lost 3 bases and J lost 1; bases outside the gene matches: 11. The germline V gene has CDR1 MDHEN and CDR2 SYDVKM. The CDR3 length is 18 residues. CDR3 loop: CASSFPGQGEIWSYEQYF. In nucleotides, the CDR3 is TGTGCCAGCAGTTTTCCGGGACAGGGGGAAATTTGGTCCTACGAGCAGTACTTC.

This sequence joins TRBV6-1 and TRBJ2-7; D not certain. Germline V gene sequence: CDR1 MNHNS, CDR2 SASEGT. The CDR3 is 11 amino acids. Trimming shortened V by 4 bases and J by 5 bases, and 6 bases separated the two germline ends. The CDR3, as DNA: TGTGCCAGCAGTGGACTGCACGAGCAGTACTTC. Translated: CASSGLHEQYF.

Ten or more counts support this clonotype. CDR3 protein: CASSVEGIGGSDEQFF. The CDR3 nucleotides read TGTGCCAGCAGCGTAGAGGGGATAGGAGGGAGCGATGAGCAGTTCTTC. This rearrangement joins TRBV9 to TRBJ2-1, with D possibly being TRBD2 (6 bases). CDR1 and CDR2 (germline): SGDLS, YYNGEE. This CDR3 has 16 amino acids. Trimming removed 0 bases at V and 8 bases at J, with 18 bases between.

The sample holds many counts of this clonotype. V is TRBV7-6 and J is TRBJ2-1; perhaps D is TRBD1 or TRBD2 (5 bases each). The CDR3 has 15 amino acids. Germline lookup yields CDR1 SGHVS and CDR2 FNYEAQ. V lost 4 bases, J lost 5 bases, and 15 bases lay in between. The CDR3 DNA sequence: TGTGCCAGCAGCTCCTTTGAGGGGAGAGACAATGAGCAGTTCTTC. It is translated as CASSSFEGRDNEQFF.

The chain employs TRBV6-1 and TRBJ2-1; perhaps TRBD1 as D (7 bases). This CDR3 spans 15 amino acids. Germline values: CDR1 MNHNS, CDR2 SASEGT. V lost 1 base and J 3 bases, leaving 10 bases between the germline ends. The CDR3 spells CASSEDRGLYNEQFF. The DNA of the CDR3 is TGTGCCAGCAGTGAAGACAGGGGACTCTACAATGAGCAGTTCTTC.

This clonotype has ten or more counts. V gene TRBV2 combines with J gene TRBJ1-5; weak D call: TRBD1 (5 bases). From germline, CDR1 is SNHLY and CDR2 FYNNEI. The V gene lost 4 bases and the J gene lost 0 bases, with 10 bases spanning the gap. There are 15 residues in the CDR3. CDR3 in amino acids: CASSVGDYSNQPQHF. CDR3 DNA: TGTGCCAGCAGTGTGGGGGATTATAGCAATCAGCCCCAGCATTTT.

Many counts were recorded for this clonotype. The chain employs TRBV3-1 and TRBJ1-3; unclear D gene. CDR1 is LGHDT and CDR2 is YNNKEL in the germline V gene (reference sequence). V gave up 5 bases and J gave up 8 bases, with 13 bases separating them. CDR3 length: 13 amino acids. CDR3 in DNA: TGTGCCAGCAGCTACGCGGGTGCTGACACCATATATTTT. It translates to CASSYAGADTIYF.

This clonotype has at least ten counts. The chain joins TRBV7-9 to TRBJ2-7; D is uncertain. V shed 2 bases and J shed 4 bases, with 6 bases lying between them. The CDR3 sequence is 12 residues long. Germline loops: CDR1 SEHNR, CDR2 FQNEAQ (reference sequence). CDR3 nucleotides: TGTGCCAGCAGCTTAAATGCTTACGAGCAGTACTTC. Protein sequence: CASSLNAYEQYF.

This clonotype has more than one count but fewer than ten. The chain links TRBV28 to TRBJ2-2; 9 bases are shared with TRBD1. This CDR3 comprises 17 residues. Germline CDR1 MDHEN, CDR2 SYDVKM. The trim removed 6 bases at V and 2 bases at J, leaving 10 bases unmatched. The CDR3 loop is CASSYPGTGPNTGELFF. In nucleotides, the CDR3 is TGTGCCAGCAGCTACCCAGGGACAGGGCCTAACACCGGGGAGCTGTTTTTT.

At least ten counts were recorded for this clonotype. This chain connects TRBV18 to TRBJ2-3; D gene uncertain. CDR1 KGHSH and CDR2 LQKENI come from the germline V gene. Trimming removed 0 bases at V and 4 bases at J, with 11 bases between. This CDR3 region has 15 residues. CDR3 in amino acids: CASSPPSTRPDTQYF. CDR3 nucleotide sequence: TGTGCCAGCTCACCACCATCTACCCGGCCAGATACGCAGTATTTT.

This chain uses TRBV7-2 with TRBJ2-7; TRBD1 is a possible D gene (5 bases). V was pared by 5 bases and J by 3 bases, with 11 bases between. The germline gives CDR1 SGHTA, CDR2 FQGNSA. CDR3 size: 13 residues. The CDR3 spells CASSKDISYEQYF. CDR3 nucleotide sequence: TGTGCCAGCAGCAAGGACATTAGCTACGAGCAGTACTTC.

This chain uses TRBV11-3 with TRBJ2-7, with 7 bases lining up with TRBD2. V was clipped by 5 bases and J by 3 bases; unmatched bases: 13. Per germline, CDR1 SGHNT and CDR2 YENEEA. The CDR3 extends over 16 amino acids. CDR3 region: CASSRSLRDYNYEQYF. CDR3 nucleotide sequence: TGTGCCAGCAGCCGCTCCCTCCGGGACTACAACTACGAGCAGTACTTC.

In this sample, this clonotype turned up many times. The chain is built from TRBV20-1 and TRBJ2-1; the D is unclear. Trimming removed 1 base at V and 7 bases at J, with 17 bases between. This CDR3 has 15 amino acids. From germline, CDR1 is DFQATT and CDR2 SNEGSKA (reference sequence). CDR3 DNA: TGCAGTGCTAGAGGGGTCCGGATCTCGGTAAATGAGCAGTTCTTC. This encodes CSARGVRISVNEQFF.

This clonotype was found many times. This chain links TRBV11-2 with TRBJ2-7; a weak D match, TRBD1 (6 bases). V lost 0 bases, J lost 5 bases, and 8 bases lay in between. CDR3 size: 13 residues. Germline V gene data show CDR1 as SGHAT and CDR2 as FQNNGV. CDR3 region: CASSLDPGDEQYF. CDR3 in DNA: TGTGCCAGCAGCTTAGATCCAGGGGACGAGCAGTACTTC.

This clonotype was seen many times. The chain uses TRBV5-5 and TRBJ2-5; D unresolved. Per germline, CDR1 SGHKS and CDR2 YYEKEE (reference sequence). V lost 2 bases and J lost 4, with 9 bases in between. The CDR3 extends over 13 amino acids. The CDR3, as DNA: TGTGCCAGCAGCTTTATGGAGCGAGAGACCCAGTACTTC. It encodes CASSFMERETQYF.

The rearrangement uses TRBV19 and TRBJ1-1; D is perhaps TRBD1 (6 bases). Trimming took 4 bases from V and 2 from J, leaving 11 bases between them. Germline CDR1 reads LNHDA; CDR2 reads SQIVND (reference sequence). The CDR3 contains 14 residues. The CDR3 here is CASSTTGKNTEAFF. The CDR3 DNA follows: TGTGCCAGTAGTACCACAGGGAAAAACACTGAAGCTTTCTTT.